This entry lists 11 T cell receptor beta chains sequenced from one sample in a study of blood T cells in healthy people across ages. Using a J-beta primer mix together with a sample-barcoded 5' primer, a second PCR was run for about 6 to 11 cycles. TCRdb used MiXCR to reprocess the 5' RACE reads, holding one entry per CDR3 protein. The table records approximately 800,000 distinct CDR3 sequences, roughly 53% of them present only once. Sequenced material: blood. Receptors were obtained from an elderly man in good health.

In its sample, this clonotype was seen once. The genes are TRBV20-1 and TRBJ2-7; TRBD2 matches 11 bases. Germline CDR1 and CDR2: DFQATT and SNEGSKA (reference sequence). This CDR3 has 17 residues. Trimming removed 5 bases from V and 3 bases from J; junction bases left unmatched: 15. The CDR3 DNA is TGCAGTGCTCCCCGCCCCAAAACTAGCGGGAGTAGCTACGAGCAGTACTTC. Protein: CSAPRPKTSGSSYEQYF.

The rearrangement uses TRBV28 and TRBJ1-2, with a weak D call TRBD1 (5 bases). The CDR3 is 15 amino acids. Germline V gene sequence: CDR1 MDHEN, CDR2 SYDVKM. Trimming removed 5 bases at V and 2 bases at J, with 15 bases between. The CDR3 protein is CASSPGTALNYGYTF. The CDR3 coding sequence is TGTGCCAGCAGTCCCGGGACCGCACTAAACTATGGCTACACCTTC.

In its sample, this clonotype was seen a few times. CDR3 coding DNA: TGTGCCAGCAGGTCGACAGGGCGAGAGACCCAGTACTTC. Translating gives CASRSTGRETQYF. The rearrangement uses TRBV12-3 or TRBV12-4 and TRBJ2-5; 7 bases line up with TRBD1. V lost 6 bases to trimming and J lost 4 bases; unmatched junction nucleotides: 5. CDR3 length: 13 amino acids.

The rearrangement uses TRBV6-1 and TRBJ1-2; D is possibly TRBD1 (6 bases). The V gene's germline CDR1 is MNHNS and CDR2 SASEGT. This CDR3 has 15 amino acids. Trimming shortened V by 5 bases and J by 4 bases, and 17 bases separated the two germline ends. CDR3 sequence: CASSPSQGISYGYTF. Written as DNA, the CDR3 is TGTGCCAGCAGTCCCTCACAGGGAATATCCTATGGCTACACCTTC.

The rearrangement uses TRBV28 and TRBJ1-2, with TRBD1 identical over 7 bases. The CDR3 is 15 amino acids. V lost 4 bases, J lost 4 bases, and 9 bases stayed unmatched. Germline CDR1 MDHEN, CDR2 SYDVKM. CDR3 sequence: CASSSPGTVGYGYTF. DNA for the CDR3: TGTGCCAGCAGTTCCCCCGGGACAGTAGGCTATGGCTACACCTTC.

The J gene is TRBJ2-5, the V gene TRBV11-2, with TRBD2 as a possible D gene (5 bases). There are 13 residues in the CDR3. With 6 bases removed from V and 11 bases from J, the gap between germline ends came to 19 bases. Germline values: CDR1 SGHAT, CDR2 FQNNGV. The DNA of the CDR3 is TGTGCCAGCAGGCCACCCCCCGACTATCAGCAGTACTTC. Its protein product is CASRPPPDYQQYF.

The chain recombines TRBV9 with TRBJ2-7; 7 nucleotides line up with TRBD1. CDR3 size: 14 residues. Germline assignment: CDR1 SGDLS and CDR2 YYNGEE. J was trimmed by 3 bases and V by 0 bases; bases with no gene match: 3. CDR3 nucleotide sequence: TGTGCCAGCAGCGTAGGAGGGGGCTACTACGAGCAGTACTTC. Translated: CASSVGGGYYEQYF.

The chain employs TRBV6-5 and TRBJ2-6; maybe TRBD2 (6 bases). The CDR3 sequence is 18 residues long. V lost 2 bases and J 1 base, leaving 15 bases between the germline ends. Germline V gene lookup returns CDR1 MNHEY and CDR2 SVGAGI. In DNA form, the CDR3 reads TGTGCCAGCAGTTACGGGATCTTGACTAGATCTGGGGCCAACGTCCTGACTTTC. Translated: CASSYGILTRSGANVLTF.

This clonotype appeared a single time. The V gene is TRBV7-9, the J gene TRBJ2-1; a possible D gene is TRBD2 (6 bases). Trimming removed 4 bases at V and 5 bases at J, with 15 bases between. CDR1 and CDR2 from the germline V gene are SEHNR and FQNEAQ (reference sequence). The CDR3 is 15 amino acids. The CDR3 DNA follows: TGTGCCAGCAGCTCCGGAGGGGCGACTAACAATGAGCAGTTCTTC. Its translation: CASSSGGATNNEQFF.

This clonotype was picked up a small number of times. The CDR3 sequence: CASSVVENYGYTF. For the CDR3, the DNA is TGTGCCAGCAGCGTAGTAGAAAACTATGGCTACACCTTC. This chain connects TRBV9 to TRBJ1-2; D unclear. Deletions cut 0 bases from V and 2 bases from J, with 5 bases between. This CDR3 has 13 amino acids. Germline V gene sequence: CDR1 SGDLS, CDR2 YYNGEE.

This clonotype was seen more than once but under ten times. V gene TRBV5-1 combines with J gene TRBJ1-1; no firm D call. From germline, CDR1 is SGHRS and CDR2 YFSETQ. The V end was cut by 4 bases, the J end by 3 bases, with 19 bases between. The CDR3 is made up of 16 amino acids. The CDR3, as DNA: TGCGCCAGCAGCCTTTACCTGCGGGGATTGGACACTGAAGCTTTCTTT. This gives the protein CASSLYLRGLDTEAFF.